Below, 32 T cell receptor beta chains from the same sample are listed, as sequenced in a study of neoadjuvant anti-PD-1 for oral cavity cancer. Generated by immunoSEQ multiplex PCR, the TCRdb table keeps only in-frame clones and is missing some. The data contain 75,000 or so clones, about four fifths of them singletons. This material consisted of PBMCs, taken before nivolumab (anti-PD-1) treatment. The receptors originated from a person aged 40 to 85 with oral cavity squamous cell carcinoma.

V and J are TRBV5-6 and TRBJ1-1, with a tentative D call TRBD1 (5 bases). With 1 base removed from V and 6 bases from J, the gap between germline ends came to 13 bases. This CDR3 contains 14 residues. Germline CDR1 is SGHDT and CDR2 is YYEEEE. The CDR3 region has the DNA TGTGCCAGCAGCTTGAAAAGGGGACCAGCTGAAGCTTTCTTT. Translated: CASSLKRGPAEAFF. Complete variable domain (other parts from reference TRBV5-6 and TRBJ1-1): DAGVTQSPTHLIKTRGQQVTLRCSPKSGHDTVSWYQQALGQGPQFIFQYYEEEERQRGNFPDRFSGHQFPNYSSELNVNALLLGDSALYLCASSLKRGPAEAFFGQGTRLTVV.

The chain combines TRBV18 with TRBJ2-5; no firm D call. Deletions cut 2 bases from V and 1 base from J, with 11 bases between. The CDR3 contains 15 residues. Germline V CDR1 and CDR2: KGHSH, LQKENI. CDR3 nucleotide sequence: TGTGCCAGCTCACCAGCGCTAGGCGGCCAAGAGACCCAGTACTTC. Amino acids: CASSPALGGQETQYF.

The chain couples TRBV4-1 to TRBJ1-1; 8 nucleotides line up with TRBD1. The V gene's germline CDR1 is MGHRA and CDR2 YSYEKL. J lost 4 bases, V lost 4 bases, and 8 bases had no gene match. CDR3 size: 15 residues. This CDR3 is CASSRVQGAGTEAFF. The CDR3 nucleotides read TGCGCCAGCAGCCGCGTCCAGGGGGCGGGCACTGAAGCTTTCTTT.

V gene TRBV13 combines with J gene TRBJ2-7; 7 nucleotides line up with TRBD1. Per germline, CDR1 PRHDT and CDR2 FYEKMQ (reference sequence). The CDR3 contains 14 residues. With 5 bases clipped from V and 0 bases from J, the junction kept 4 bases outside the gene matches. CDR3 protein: CASSARDSSYEQYF. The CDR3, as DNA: TGTGCCAGCAGCGCCCGGGACAGCTCCTACGAGCAGTACTTC.

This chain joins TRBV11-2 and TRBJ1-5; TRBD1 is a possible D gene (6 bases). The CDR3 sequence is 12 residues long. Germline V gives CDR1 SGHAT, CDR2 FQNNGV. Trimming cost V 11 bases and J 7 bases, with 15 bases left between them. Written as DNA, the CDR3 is TGTGCCCTCGACGGGGGGCAACAGCCCCAGCATTTT. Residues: CALDGGQQPQHF.

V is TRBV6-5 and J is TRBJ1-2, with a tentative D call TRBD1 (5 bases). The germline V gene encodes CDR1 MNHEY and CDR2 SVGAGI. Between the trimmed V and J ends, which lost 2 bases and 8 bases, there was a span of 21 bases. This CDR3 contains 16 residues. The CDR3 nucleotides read TGTGCCAGCAGTTACACCGGGGGAGGAGGGTCTAACGGCTACACCTTC. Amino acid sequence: CASSYTGGGGSNGYTF.

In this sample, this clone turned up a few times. DNA of the CDR3: TGTGCCAGCAACAGGGGGCAAGATACGCAGTATTTT. This sequence encodes CASNRGQDTQYF. The genes are TRBV2 and TRBJ2-3; 9 bases align to TRBD1. The trim removed 7 bases at V and 5 bases at J, leaving 1 base unmatched. This CDR3 comprises 12 residues. Germline CDR1 SNHLY, CDR2 FYNNEI.

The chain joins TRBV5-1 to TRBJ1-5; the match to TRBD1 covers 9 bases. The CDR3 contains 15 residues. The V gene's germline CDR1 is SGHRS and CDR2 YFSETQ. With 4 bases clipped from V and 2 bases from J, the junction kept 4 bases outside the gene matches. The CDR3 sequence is CASSEGQGRNQPQHF. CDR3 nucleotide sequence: TGCGCCAGCAGCGAAGGACAGGGGCGCAATCAGCCCCAGCATTTT.

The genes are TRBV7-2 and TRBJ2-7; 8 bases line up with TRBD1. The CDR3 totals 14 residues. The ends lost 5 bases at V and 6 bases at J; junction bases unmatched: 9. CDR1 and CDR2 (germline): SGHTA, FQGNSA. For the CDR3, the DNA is TGTGCCAGCAGCCCGACGACAGGGGTGGGCGAGCAGTACTTC. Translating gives CASSPTTGVGEQYF.

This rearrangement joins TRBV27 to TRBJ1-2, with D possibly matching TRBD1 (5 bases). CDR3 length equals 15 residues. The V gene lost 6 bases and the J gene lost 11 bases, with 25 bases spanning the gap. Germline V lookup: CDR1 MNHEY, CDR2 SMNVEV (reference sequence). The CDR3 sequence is CASRSGTMGTMRYTF. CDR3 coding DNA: TGTGCCAGCAGGAGTGGGACCATGGGGACCATGCGGTACACCTTC.

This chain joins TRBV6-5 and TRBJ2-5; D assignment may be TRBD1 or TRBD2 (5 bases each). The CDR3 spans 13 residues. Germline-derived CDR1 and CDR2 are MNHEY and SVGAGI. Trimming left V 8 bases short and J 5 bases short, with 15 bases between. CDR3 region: CASEEGSGETQYF. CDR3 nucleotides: TGTGCCAGCGAAGAGGGGAGTGGGGAGACCCAGTACTTC.

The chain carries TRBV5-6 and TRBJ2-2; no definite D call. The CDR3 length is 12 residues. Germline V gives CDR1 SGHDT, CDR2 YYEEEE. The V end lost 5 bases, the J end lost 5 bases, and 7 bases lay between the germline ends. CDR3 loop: CASRASTGELFF. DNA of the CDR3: TGTGCCAGCAGAGCTTCGACCGGGGAGCTGTTTTTT.

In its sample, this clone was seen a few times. CDR3 sequence reads: CASSLVQAVSYNEQFF. CDR3 nucleotides: TGTGCCAGCAGCTTAGTACAGGCTGTTTCCTACAATGAGCAGTTCTTC. The chain uses TRBV7-9 and TRBJ2-1; a weak D match, TRBD1 (5 bases). CDR1 is SEHNR, CDR2 FQNEAQ, per germline (reference sequence). This CDR3 has 16 amino acids. The germline V and J ends were trimmed by 1 base and 1 base, with 11 bases remaining between them.

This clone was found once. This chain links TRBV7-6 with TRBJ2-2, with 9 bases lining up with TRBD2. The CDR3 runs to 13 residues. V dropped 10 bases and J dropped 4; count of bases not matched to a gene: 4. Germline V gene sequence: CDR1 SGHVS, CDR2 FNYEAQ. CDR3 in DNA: TGTGCCACGCGGGAGGGCGTCACCGGGGAGCTGTTTTTT. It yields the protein CATREGVTGELFF.

CDR3 sequence (DNA): TGTGCCTGGAGTGGGACAGCCGGAGGAAACACCATATATTTT. This translates into CAWSGTAGGNTIYF. The genes are TRBV30 and TRBJ1-3; a possible D gene is TRBD1 (6 bases). The CDR3 contains 14 residues. CDR1 and CDR2 from the germline V gene are GTSNPN and SVGIG (reference sequence). V lost 1 base and J 4 bases, leaving 11 bases between the germline ends.

The CDR3 is CASSRQGNIYEQYF. For the CDR3, the DNA is TGTGCCAGCAGTCGACAGGGGAATATCTACGAGCAGTACTTC. The chain carries TRBV27 and TRBJ2-7; 8 nucleotides agree with TRBD1. Germline V CDR1 and CDR2: MNHEY, SMNVEV (reference sequence). This CDR3 has 14 residues. V lost 5 bases, J lost 3 bases, and 6 bases stayed unmatched.

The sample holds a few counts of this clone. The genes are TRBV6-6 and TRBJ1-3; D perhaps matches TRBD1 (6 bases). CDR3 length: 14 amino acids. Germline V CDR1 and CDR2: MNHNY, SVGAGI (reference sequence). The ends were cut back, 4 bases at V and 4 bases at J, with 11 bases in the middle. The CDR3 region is CASSSPGDGNTIYF. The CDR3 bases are TGTGCCAGCAGTTCACCAGGGGACGGAAACACCATATATTTT.

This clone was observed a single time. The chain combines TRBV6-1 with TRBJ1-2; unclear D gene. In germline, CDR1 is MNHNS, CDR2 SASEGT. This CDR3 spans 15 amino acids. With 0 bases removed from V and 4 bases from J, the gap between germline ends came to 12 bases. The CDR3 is CASSEAPNPIYGYTF. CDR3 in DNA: TGTGCCAGCAGTGAAGCGCCCAACCCCATCTATGGCTACACCTTC.

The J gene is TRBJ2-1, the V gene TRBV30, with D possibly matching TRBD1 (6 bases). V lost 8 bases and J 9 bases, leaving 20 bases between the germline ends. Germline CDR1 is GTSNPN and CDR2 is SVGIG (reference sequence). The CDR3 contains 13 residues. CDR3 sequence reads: CAHYRDGKSEQFF. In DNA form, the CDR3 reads TGTGCCCACTACAGGGATGGGAAATCTGAGCAGTTCTTC. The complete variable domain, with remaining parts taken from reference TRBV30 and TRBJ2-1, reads SQTIHQWPATLVQPVGSPLSLECTVEGTSNPNLYWYRQAAGRGLQLLFYSVGIGQISSEVPQNLSASRPQDRQFILSSKKLLLSDSGFYLCAHYRDGKSEQFFGPGTRLTVL.

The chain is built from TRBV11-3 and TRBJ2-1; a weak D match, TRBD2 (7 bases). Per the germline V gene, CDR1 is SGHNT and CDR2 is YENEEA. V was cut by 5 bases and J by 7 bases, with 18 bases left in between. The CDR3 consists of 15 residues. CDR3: CASSVRGARTNEQFF. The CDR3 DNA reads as TGTGCCAGCAGCGTCCGGGGGGCCCGAACAAATGAGCAGTTCTTC.

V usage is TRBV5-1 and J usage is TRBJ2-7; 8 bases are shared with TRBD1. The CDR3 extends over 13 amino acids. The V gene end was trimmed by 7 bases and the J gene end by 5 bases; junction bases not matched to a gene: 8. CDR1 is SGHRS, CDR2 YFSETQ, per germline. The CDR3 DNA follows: TGCGCCAGCGGCGTTGGACAGGGCCACGAGCAGTACTTC. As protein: CASGVGQGHEQYF. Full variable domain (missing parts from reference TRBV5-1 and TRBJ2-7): KAGVTQTPRYLIKTRGQQVTLSCSPISGHRSVSWYQQTPGQGLQFLFEYFSETQRNKGNFPGRFSGRQFSNSRSEMNVSTLELGDSALYLCASGVGQGHEQYFGPGTRLTVT.

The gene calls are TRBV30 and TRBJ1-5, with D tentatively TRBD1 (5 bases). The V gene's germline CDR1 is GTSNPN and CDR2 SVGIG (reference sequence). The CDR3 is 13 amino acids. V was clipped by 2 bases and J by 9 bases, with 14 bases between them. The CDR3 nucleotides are TGTGCCTGGAGTCTCCCCGGGGCCGCGCCCCAGCATTTT. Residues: CAWSLPGAAPQHF.

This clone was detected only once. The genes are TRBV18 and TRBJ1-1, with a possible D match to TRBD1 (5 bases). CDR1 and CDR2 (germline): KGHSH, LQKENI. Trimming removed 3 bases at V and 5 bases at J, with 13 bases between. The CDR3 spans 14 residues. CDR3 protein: CASSPLGGSTEAFF. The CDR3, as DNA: TGTGCCAGCTCACCTCTGGGGGGGAGTACTGAAGCTTTCTTT.

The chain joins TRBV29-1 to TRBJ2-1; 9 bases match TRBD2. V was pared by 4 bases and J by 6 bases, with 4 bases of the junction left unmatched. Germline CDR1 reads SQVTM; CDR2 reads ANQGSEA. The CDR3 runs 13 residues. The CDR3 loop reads CSVAGGRVNEQFF. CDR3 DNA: TGCAGCGTTGCCGGCGGGAGGGTCAATGAGCAGTTCTTC.

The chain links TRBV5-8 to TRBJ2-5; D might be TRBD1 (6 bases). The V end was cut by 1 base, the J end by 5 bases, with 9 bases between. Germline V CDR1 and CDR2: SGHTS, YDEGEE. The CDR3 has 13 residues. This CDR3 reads CASSLWTVETQYF. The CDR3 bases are TGTGCCAGCAGCTTGTGGACAGTGGAGACCCAGTACTTC.

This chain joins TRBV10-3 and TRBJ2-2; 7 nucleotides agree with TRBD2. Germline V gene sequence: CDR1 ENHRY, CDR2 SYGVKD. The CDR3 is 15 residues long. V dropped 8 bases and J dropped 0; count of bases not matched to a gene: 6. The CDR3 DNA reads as TGTGCCATCTCGGCTGCGGGAGCGAACACCGGGGAGCTGTTTTTT. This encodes CAISAAGANTGELFF.

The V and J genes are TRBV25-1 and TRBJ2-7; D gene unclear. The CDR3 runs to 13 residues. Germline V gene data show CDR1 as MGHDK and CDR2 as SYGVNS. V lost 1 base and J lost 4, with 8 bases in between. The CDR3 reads CASSESPAYEQYF. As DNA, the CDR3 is TGTGCCAGCAGTGAATCCCCAGCGTACGAGCAGTACTTC.

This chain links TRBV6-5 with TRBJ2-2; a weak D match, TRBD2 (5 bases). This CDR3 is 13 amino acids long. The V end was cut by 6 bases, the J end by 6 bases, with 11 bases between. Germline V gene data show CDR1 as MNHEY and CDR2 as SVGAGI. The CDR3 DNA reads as TGTGCCAGCAGCCTCGGGGAGTCCGGGGAGCTGTTTTTT. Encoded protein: CASSLGESGELFF.

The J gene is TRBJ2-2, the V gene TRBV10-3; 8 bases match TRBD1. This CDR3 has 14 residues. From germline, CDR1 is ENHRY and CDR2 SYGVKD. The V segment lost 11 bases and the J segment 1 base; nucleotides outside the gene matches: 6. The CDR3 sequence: CAVSGTGNTGELFF. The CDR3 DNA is TGTGCCGTATCCGGGACAGGGAACACCGGGGAGCTGTTTTTT.

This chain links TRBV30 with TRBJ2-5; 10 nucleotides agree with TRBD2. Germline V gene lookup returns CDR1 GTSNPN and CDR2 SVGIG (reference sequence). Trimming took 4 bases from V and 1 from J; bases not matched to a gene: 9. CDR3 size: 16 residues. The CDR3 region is CAWTIGLAVPQETQYF. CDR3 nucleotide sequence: TGTGCCTGGACCATTGGACTAGCGGTTCCCCAAGAGACCCAGTACTTC.

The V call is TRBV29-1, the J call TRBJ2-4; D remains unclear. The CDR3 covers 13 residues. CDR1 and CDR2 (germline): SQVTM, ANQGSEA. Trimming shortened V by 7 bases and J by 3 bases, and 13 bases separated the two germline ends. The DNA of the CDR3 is TGCAGCGCCGACTCAGAAAACAAAAACATTCAGTACTTC. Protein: CSADSENKNIQYF.

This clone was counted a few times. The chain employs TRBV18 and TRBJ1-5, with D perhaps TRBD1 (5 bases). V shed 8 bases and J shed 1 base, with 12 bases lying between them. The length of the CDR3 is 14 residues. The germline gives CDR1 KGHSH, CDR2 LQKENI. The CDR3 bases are TGTGCCAGCGGGATTCAGGGAAGCAATCAGCCCCAGCATTTT. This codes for CASGIQGSNQPQHF.